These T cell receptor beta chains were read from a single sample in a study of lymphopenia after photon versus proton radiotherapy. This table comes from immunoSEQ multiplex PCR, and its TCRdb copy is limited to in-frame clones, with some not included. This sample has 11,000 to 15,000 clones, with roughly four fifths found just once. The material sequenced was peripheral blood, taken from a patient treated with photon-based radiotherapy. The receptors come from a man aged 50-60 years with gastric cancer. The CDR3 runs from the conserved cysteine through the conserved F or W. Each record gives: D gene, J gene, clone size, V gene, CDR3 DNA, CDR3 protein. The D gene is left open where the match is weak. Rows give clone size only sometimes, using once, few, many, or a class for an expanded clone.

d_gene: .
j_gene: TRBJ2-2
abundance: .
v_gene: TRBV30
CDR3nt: TGTGCCTGGAGTGTAACATTTAAGGGTACCGGGGAGCTGTTTTTT
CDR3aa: CAWSVTFKGTGELFF

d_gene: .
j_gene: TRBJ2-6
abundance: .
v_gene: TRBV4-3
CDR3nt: TGCGCCAGCAGCCAAGTCCCGACAGTCTCTGGGGCCAACGTCCTGACTTTC
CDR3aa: CASSQVPTVSGANVLTF

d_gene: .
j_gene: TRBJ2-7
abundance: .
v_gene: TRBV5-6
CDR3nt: TGTGCCAGCAGCTTTGTGACCTCCTACGAGCAGTACTTC
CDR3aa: CASSFVTSYEQYF

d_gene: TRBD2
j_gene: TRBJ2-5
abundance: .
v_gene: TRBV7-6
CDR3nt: TGTGCCAGCAGCCCAAGGACTAGCGGAGAGACCCAGTACTTC
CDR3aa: CASSPRTSGETQYF

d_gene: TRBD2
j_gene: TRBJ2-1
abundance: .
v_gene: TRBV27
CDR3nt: TGTGCCAGCAGTTTAATTTCGGGGGGCTCCTACAATGAGCAGTTCTTC
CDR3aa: CASSLISGGSYNEQFF

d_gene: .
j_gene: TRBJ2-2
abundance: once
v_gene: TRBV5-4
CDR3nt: TGTGCCAGCAGCCAAATCGCCCCTAACACCGGGGAGCTGTTTTTT
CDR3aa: CASSQIAPNTGELFF

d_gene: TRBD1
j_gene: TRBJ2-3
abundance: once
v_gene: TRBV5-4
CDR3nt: TGTGCCAGCAGCTTGAGTGGGACAGGTACGCAGTATTTT
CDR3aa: CASSLSGTGTQYF

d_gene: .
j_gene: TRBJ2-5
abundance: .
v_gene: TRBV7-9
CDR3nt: TGTGCCAGCAGACCAGTGCGCTCCCAAGAGACCCAGTACTTC
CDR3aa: CASRPVRSQETQYF

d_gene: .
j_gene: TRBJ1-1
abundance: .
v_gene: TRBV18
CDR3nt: TGTGCCAGCTCACTTTCCGCGCGGGGAAACACTGAAGCTTTCTTT
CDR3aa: CASSLSARGNTEAFF

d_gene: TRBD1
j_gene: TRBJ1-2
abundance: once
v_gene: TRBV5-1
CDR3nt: TGCGCCAGCAGCTTGGACAGGGGGTATTTTGGCTACACCTTC
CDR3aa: CASSLDRGYFGYTF

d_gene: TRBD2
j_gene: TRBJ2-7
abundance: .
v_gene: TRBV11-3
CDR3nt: TGTGCCAGCAGCCGGAGCGGGGACCCTACCTACGAGCAGTACTTC
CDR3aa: CASSRSGDPTYEQYF

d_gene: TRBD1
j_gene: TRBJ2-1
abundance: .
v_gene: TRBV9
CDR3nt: TGTGCCAGCAGCGCGGAGGGGGGACAGGGAGGCTATGAGCAGTTCTTC
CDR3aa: CASSAEGGQGGYEQFF

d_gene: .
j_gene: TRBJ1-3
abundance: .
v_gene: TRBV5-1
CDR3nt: TGCGCCAGCAGCTTGGGGTACAGTGAATACTCTGGAAACACCATATATTTT
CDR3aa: CASSLGYSEYSGNTIYF

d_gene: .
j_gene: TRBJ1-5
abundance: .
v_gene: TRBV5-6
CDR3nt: TGTGCCAGCAATCTCCTCCGAGCCAATCAGCCCCAGCATTTT
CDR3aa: CASNLLRANQPQHF

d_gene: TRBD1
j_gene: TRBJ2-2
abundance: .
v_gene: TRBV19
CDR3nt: TGTGCCAGCCGACAGGGGAGGTTGGCCGGGGAGCTGTTTTTT
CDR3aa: CASRQGRLAGELFF

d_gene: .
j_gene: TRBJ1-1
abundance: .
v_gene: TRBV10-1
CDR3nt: TGCGCCAGCAGTGTTGCTTTCTTT
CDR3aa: CASSVAFF

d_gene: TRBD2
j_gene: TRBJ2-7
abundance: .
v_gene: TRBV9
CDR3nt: TGTGCCAGCAGCCCGCGGACTAGCCGAGCCTACGAGCAGTACTTC
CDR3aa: CASSPRTSRAYEQYF

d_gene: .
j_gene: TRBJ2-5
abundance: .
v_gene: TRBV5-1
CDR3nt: TGCGCCAGCAGCACAGAGAGCCGAGAGACCCAGTACTTC
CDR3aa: CASSTESRETQYF

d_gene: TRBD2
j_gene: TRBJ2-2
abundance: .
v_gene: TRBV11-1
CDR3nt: TGTGCCAGCAGCTTAAGGCGGGGGACGGACACCGGGGAGCTGTTTTTT
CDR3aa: CASSLRRGTDTGELFF

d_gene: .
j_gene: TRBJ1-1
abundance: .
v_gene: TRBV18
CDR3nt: TGTGCCAGCTCACCAGCCAAAATCGTGAACACTGAAGCTTTCTTT
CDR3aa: CASSPAKIVNTEAFF

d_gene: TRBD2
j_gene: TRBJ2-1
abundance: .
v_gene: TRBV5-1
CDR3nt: TGCGCCAGCAGCCCTAGCGGGGCTCCCTACAATGAGCAGTTCTTC
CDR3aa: CASSPSGAPYNEQFF

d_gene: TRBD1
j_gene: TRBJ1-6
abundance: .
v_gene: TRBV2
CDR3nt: TGTGCCAGCAAAATGGACCCCAGGGGGTCACCCCTCCACTTT
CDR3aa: CASKMDPRGSPLHF

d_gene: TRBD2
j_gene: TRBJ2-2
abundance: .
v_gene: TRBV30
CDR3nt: TGTGCCTGGAGTGTACGGGGGGTTGGGACCGGGGAGCTGTTTTTT
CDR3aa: CAWSVRGVGTGELFF

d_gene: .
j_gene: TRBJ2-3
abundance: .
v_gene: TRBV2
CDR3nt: TGTGCCAGCGATTTCGCTAGCGGCACAGATACGCAGTATTTT
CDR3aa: CASDFASGTDTQYF

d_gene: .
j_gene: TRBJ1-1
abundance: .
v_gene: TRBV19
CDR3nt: TGTGCCAGTAGTAGGTTTAAAAGGGACACCCGGTCGGAAGCTTTCTTT
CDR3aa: CASSRFKRDTRSEAFF

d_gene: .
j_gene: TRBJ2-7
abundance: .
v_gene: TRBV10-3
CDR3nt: TGTGCCATCAGTGAGTCGAAGGGCTCCTACGAGCAGTACTTC
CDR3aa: CAISESKGSYEQYF

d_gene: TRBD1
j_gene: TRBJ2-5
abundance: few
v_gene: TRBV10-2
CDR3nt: TGCGCCAGCAGTTCCGGGACAGGGGGGCGAGAGACCCAGTACTTC
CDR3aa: CASSSGTGGRETQYF

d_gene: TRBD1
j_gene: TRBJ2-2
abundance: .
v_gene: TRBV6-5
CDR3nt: TGTGCCAGCAGTTCGTACAGGGGGATGAACACCGGGGAGCTGTTTTTT
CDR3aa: CASSSYRGMNTGELFF

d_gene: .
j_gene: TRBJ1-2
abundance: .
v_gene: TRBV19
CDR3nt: TGTGCCACCGAACGGACCCCAGGTGGCTACACCTTC
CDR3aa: CATERTPGGYTF

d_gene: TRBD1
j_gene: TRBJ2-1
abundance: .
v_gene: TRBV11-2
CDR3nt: TGTGCCAGCAGCTTCTCTGGGACAGGTGAGCAGTTCTTC
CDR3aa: CASSFSGTGEQFF

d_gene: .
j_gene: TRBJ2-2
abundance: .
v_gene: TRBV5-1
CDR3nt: TGCGCCAGCAGCTTAGGGGGGGCCGGCACCGGGGAGCTGTTTTTT
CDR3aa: CASSLGGAGTGELFF

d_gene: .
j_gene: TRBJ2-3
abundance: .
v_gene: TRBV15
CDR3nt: TGTGCCACCAGCAGAGGTCTCGCGGCGAGCACAGATACGCAGTATTTT
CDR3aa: CATSRGLAASTDTQYF

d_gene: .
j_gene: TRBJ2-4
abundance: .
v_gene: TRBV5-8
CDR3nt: TGTGCCAGCAGCATAGACCGGGGCCCGATCAGGAACATTCAGTACTTC
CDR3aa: CASSIDRGPIRNIQYF

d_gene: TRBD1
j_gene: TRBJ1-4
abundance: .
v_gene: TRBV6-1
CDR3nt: TGTGCCAGCAGTGAGCTACAGGGGCCTAATGAAAAACTGTTTTTT
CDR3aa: CASSELQGPNEKLFF

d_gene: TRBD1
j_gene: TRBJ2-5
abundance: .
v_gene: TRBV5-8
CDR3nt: TGTGCCAGCAGCTTACAGGGGAGTAGCATTGAGACCCAGTACTTC
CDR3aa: CASSLQGSSIETQYF

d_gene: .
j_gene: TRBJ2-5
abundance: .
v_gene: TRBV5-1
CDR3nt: TGCGCCAGCAGCCGCATCCAAGAGACCCAGTACTTC
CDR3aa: CASSRIQETQYF

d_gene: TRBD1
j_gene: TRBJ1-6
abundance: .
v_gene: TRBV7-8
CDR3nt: TGTGCCAGCAGCTCTAATCCCGGACAGGGGAGTTCACCCCTCCACTTT
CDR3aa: CASSSNPGQGSSPLHF

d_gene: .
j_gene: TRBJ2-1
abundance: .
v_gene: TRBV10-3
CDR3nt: TGTGCCATCAGTTTAATGGGGGGCCGGCTTAATGAGCAGTTCTTC
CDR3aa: CAISLMGGRLNEQFF

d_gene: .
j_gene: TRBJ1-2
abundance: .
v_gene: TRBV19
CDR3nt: TGTGCCACCGCTGACACCAGAGCTAATGGCTACACCTTC
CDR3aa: CATADTRANGYTF

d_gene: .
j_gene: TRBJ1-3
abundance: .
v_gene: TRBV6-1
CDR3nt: TGTGCCAGCTGGGTTGGGAACACCATATATTTT
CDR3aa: CASWVGNTIYF

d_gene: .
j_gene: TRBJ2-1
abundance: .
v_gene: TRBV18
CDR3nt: TGTGCCAGCCGAACAGGGAGATCTTACAATGAGCAGTTCTTC
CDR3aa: CASRTGRSYNEQFF

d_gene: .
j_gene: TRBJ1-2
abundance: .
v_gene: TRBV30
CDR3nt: TGTGCCTGGACGACAGGCTATGGCTACACCTTC
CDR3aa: CAWTTGYGYTF

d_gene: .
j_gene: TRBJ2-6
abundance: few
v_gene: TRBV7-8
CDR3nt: TGTGCCAGCAGCTTAGTGGGGCGGACAGGGGCCAACGTCCTGACTTTC
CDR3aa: CASSLVGRTGANVLTF

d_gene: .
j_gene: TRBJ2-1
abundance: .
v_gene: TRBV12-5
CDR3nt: TGTGCTAGTGGTTTGGTACAGGACGGGAGCGCATACTACAATGAGCAGTTCTTC
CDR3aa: CASGLVQDGSAYYNEQFF

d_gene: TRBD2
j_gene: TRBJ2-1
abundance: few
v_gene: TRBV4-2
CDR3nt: TGTGCCAGCAGCTCCCGAGGGCTAGCGGGGGAAAATGAGCAGTTCTTC
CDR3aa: CASSSRGLAGENEQFF

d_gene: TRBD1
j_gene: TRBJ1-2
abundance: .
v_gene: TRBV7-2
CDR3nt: TGTGCCAGCAGCTTAGTTGGCAGGGGGAACTATGGCTACACCTTC
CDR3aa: CASSLVGRGNYGYTF

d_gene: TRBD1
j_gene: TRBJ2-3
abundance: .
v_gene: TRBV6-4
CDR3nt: TGTGCCAGCAGTGAGAAACCGGGACAGGGTTCAGATACGCAGTATTTT
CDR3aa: CASSEKPGQGSDTQYF

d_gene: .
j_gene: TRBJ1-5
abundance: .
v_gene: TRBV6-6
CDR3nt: TGTGCCAGCAGCCAACCTTTAGAGCCCCAGCATTTT
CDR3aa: CASSQPLEPQHF

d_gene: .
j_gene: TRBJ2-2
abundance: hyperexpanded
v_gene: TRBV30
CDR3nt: TGTGCCTGGCGTCCCGGAGGGGAGCTGTTTTTT
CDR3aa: CAWRPGGELFF

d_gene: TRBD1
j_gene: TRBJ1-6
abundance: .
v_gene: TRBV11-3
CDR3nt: TGTGCCAGCAGCCCAAGGGGACAGGGAAATTCACCCCTCCACTTT
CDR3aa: CASSPRGQGNSPLHF

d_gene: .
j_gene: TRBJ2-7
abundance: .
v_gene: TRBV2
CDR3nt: TGTGCCAGCAGAGAGACGGCAACCTACGAGCAGTACTTC
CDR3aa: CASRETATYEQYF

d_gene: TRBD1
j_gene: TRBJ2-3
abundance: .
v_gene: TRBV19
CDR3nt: TGTGCCAGCTGGGACAGGGGGGAGACAGATACGCAGTATTTT
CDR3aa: CASWDRGETDTQYF

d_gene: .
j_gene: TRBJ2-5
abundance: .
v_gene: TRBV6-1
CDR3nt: TGTGCCAGCAGAGTAGGGTGGGAGACCCAGTACTTC
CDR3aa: CASRVGWETQYF